This T cell receptor (beta chain) was observed in a study of PD-1 blockade in classical Hodgkin lymphoma (dated by TCRdb to between 2020 and 2021). For the study in its entirety: Nivolumab dosing was 3 mg/kg intravenously every 2 weeks, continuing until either disease progression or unacceptable toxicity. The study used TCR beta sequencing and CyTOF to define a peripheral blood immune signature of response to PD-1 blockade in classical Hodgkin lymphoma.

The Qiagen DNeasy kit was used to extract genomic DNA both from unsorted PBMCs and from the negatively selected CD4+ and CD8+ fractions. TCR beta CDR3 regions were subjected to amplification by immunoSEQ multiplex PCR with primers that anneal to V and J segments. A synthetic immune receptor repertoire was used to minimize amplification bias, and any remaining bias was removed computationally after sequencing. The paper's processing steps were these. Repertoire diversity was quantified as the Shannon entropy index using custom Python scripts. Unsorted, CD4+ and CD8+ repertoires were analyzed separately, except for combined analyses in which CD4+ and CD8+ sequences were merged in silico. A clone was considered expanded if an increase in frequency of at least 2-fold after treatment relative to C1D1 was found, and a pseudocount of 0.5 was applied to clones undetected at baseline. Singleton clones were defined as clones with 0 or 1 copy at C1D1, and non-singleton clones were defined as clones with 2 or more copies. Clones expanded in unsorted samples were assigned a CD4+, CD8+ or unknown annotation through matching of protein sequences in sorted samples from the same patient. Diversity changes from C1D1 to C4D1 were tested in paired samples using Wilcoxon tests. The clones in this table, taken by TCRdb from immuneACCESS, are in-frame only. Not every clone is retained; where verified, under half of the shortfall comes from an unresolved V gene, and the cause of the rest is unknown. D and trimming were read from the DNA, whereas the V and J calls and clone size are those reported in that table. The sample includes over 85,000 clones, with more than 85% observed a single time. The ten largest clones capture less than 2% of the sample.

Note on this clone: It lacks a known antigen. No per-base quality is available; no much larger clone lies one base away.

Study-wide conclusions, independent of this receptor: The study covered only a single clinical trial cohort, and the causes of the repertoire differences, possibly disease activity or prior therapy, were still not defined. Lower diversity was seen in patients whose nivolumab began less than 1 year after ASCT, and these patients were left out of later analyses so that immune reconstitution would not confound the results. A significant rise by C4D1 was seen in CD4+ but not CD8+ TCR diversity (p=0.0027 vs p=0.16), with the rise being most apparent in complete responders (p=0.02). Newly diagnosed patients were reported to have lower baseline TCR diversity than healthy donors, and relapsed/refractory patients were reported to have lower baseline TCR diversity still. Among trial patients, those achieving complete response had baseline diversity similar to that of newly diagnosed patients, while diversity was significantly lower in partial responders and progressors.

The time point label here, explained by the study, means: cycle 4 day 1 (C4D1), after less than 7 weeks of nivolumab. Relapse after autologous stem cell transplantation had occurred in all trial patients, and cohorts A, B and C were distinguished by prior brentuximab vedotin exposure. The trial cohort was composed of over 50 patients with relapsed/refractory classical Hodgkin lymphoma, for whom complete response, partial response or progressive disease was recorded as best overall response. In the multi-cohort phase II CheckMate 205 trial, trial patients received single-agent nivolumab. Best overall response was determined by an independent review committee according to the 2007 International Working Group response criteria. Trial PBMCs were obtained immediately prior to nivolumab initiation (C1D1) and on therapy at cycle 2 day 1 and cycle 4 day 1. After peripheral blood was drawn into 8 mL Vacutainer Cell Preparation Tubes, PBMCs were isolated by centrifugation and then cryopreserved.

Its CDR3 holds 15 amino acids, cysteine through phenylalanine. Just the 45-base CDR3 DNA is kept, in frame starting at base 1. V is trimmed back by 3 bases and J by 0 bases, and the junction contains 3 bases that no gene match accounts for. Taken from the germline V gene (reference sequence), the CDR1 and CDR2 loops are SSHAT and FNYEAQ. The specimen comprised peripheral blood mononuclear cells (PBMCs), sampled before the fourth cycle of nivolumab. The sequence links TRBV7-7 to TRBJ2-3, and 7 junctional nucleotides match TRBD1. The receptor comes from a human donor with classical Hodgkin lymphoma. The CDR3 amino acid sequence is: CASSLRQGSTDTQYF. At the DNA level, the sequence is TGTGCCAGCAGCTTGCGACAGGGTAGCACAGATACGCAGTATTTT.